The clone carrying this T cell receptor beta chain was counted many times. Its specificity is unknown. Trimming at V came to 1 base and at J to 1 base, leaving 13 bases not matched to a gene. CDR3 length: 19 residues. Germline CDR1 and CDR2: MDHEN and SYDVKM. These data originate in a study of neurological immune-mediated disorders. Study observations and caveats: CDR3 amino acid sequences found in expanded clones were never shared across subjects, suggesting private repertoires in all groups. One related-CDR3 cluster, found by phylogenetic grouping, held repertoires of 18 of 34 multiple sclerosis patients and is a possible signature. Neither clinical nor MRI features showed any association with the multiple sclerosis repertoire cluster, and the authors stated that larger cohorts are needed.

With 10-nucleotide random UMIs included, cDNA was synthesized by 5'RACE. TCRdb passed the 5' RACE reads through MiXCR, listing each CDR3 protein once. Of nearly 60,000 distinct CDR3 sequences in the sample, under 3.5% were seen once. The clonotype originates from an older woman with multiple sclerosis. The V gene is TRBV28, the J gene TRBJ2-3, with TRBD2 identical over 8 bases. Sequencing used PBMCs. The CDR3 sequence: CASSLFWGFSGGRTDTQYF. CDR3 bases: TGTGCCAGCAGTTTATTCTGGGGGTTCAGCGGGGGCCGCACAGATACGCAGTATTTT.